The next 13 T cell receptor beta chains were all read from a single sample in a study of T cells after yellow fever vaccination. TCRdb recomputed calls from the 5' RACE reads with MiXCR, one row per CDR3 protein. This sample has about 4,600 distinct CDR3 sequences, with about 4% found just once. The sample consisted of PBMCs, either bulk or a sorted T-cell subset (CD4+, CD8+, memory, or dextramer-sorted; not recorded which), taken 15 days after the yellow fever booster vaccination. Source of these receptors: a man between 25 and 39 years old who received the YFV17D yellow fever vaccine.

This clonotype was seen only once. The rearrangement links TRBV7-8 to TRBJ2-3, with no clear D. Germline-derived CDR1 and CDR2 are SGHVS and FQNEAQ. The CDR3 is 14 residues long. V lost 4 bases and J 7 bases, leaving 15 bases between the germline ends. The CDR3 coding sequence is TGTGCCAGCAGCTCCTCTCTCACTATCAATACGCAGTATTTT. This translates into CASSSSLTINTQYF.

This clonotype was observed many times. V and J are TRBV20-1 and TRBJ2-3; 8 nucleotides match TRBD1. J gave up 5 bases and V 6 bases, and 1 base lay outside the gene matches. CDR3 length equals 11 residues. Germline V gene sequence: CDR1 DFQATT, CDR2 SNEGSKA (reference sequence). The DNA of the CDR3 is TGCAGTGCCGACAGGGGAGATACGCAGTATTTT. Residues: CSADRGDTQYF.

This clonotype was detected ten times or more. The rearrangement links TRBV12-5 to TRBJ2-1; 9 bases fit TRBD1. This CDR3 region has 15 residues. The V and J ends lost 6 bases and 7 bases, in that order; junction bases with no gene match: 10. Germline CDR1 and CDR2: LGHNT and FRNRAP. The CDR3 coding sequence is TGTGCTAGTGGCCAGGGGACAGGGTCTTATAATGAGCAGTTCTTC. Amino acid sequence: CASGQGTGSYNEQFF.

This clonotype was seen ten or more times. The V gene is TRBV20-1, the J gene TRBJ2-1; a weak D match, TRBD2 (7 bases). The CDR3 is 18 amino acids. V was clipped by 1 base and J by 6 bases, with 25 bases between them. CDR1 and CDR2 from the germline V gene are DFQATT and SNEGSKA (reference sequence). The CDR3 spells CSARGEGGNETPLNEQFF. As DNA, the CDR3 is TGCAGTGCTAGAGGCGAGGGGGGGAATGAGACTCCTCTCAATGAGCAGTTCTTC.

This clonotype was found a few times. CDR3 amino acids: CASSGTVNTEAFF. DNA of the CDR3: TGTGCCAGTAGTGGGACAGTGAACACTGAAGCTTTCTTT. The chain employs TRBV19 and TRBJ1-1; TRBD1 matches at 7 bases. Germline loops: CDR1 LNHDA, CDR2 SQIVND (reference sequence). The CDR3 loop spans 13 amino acids. With V trimmed by 5 bases and J by 0 bases, 0 bases remained unmatched.

At least ten counts were recorded for this clonotype. One end of the junction is discordant with germline, which a read error may explain. This chain joins TRBV20-1 and TRBJ2-1; TRBD2 aligns across 13 bases. The germline V gene encodes CDR1 DFQATT and CDR2 SNEGSKA (reference sequence). The CDR3 consists of 17 residues. CDR3 DNA: TGCTGTGCTAGAGGACTAGCGGGAGAGACTGGCTACAATGAGCAGTTCTTC. The encoded protein is CCARGLAGETGYNEQFF.

This clonotype is classed as medium-sized (0.01 to 0.1%). This rearrangement joins TRBV2 to TRBJ2-7; D gene ambiguous. Germline CDR1 and CDR2: SNHLY and FYNNEI. The ends were cut back, 3 bases at V and 5 bases at J, with 5 bases in the middle. This CDR3 is built from 11 residues. CDR3 sequence (DNA): TGTGCCAGCAGTGATTATGACGAGCAGTACTTC. Its protein is CASSDYDEQYF.

Judged by abundance, this clonotype is medium-sized. The chain couples TRBV5-1 to TRBJ1-2; D is perhaps TRBD1 (5 bases). V lost 0 bases, J lost 4 bases, and 19 bases lay in between. Germline CDR1 is SGHRS and CDR2 is YFSETQ. The CDR3 extends over 17 amino acids. CDR3 nucleotides: TGCGCCAGCAGCTTGGAGGCCGTTCTCGGGACCGTCTATGGCTACACCTTC. Translating gives CASSLEAVLGTVYGYTF.

This clonotype was seen repeatedly, ten times or more. The gene calls are TRBV5-8 and TRBJ1-5; D might be TRBD1 (6 bases). The CDR3 has 20 residues. Germline assignment: CDR1 SGHTS and CDR2 YDEGEE. V was shortened by 0 bases and J by 0 bases, with 22 bases between the two germline ends. CDR3 sequence: CASSLDPTGHGFYSNQPQHF. In DNA, the CDR3 is TGTGCCAGCAGCTTGGATCCAACGGGACACGGATTTTATAGCAATCAGCCCCAGCATTTT.

This clonotype appeared many times. This rearrangement joins TRBV19 to TRBJ1-1; the D gene is possibly TRBD1 (5 bases). The V gene lost 5 bases and the J gene lost 2 bases, with 9 bases spanning the gap. From germline, CDR1 is LNHDA and CDR2 SQIVND (reference sequence). This CDR3 comprises 13 residues. The CDR3 protein is CASSPRVNTEAFF. For the CDR3, the DNA is TGTGCCAGTAGTCCCAGGGTAAACACTGAAGCTTTCTTT. Combining the CDR3 with reference TRBV19 and TRBJ1-1 gives the whole variable domain DGGITQSPKYLFRKEGQNVTLSCEQNLNHDAMYWYRQDPGQGLRLIYYSQIVNDFQKGDIAEGYSVSREKKESFPLTVTSAQKNPTAFYLCASSPRVNTEAFFGQGTRLTVV.

This clonotype was detected ten times or more. The chain uses TRBV5-1 and TRBJ2-2, with D unclear. Per germline, CDR1 SGHRS and CDR2 YFSETQ. CDR3 size: 12 residues. Deletions cut 2 bases from V and 5 bases from J, with 4 bases between. The CDR3 coding sequence is TGCGCCAGCAGCTTCCGTACCGGGGAGCTGTTTTTT. This codes for CASSFRTGELFF. Full variable domain (outside the CDR3, taken from reference TRBV5-1 and TRBJ2-2): KAGVTQTPRYLIKTRGQQVTLSCSPISGHRSVSWYQQTPGQGLQFLFEYFSETQRNKGNFPGRFSGRQFSNSRSEMNVSTLELGDSALYLCASSFRTGELFFGEGSRLTVL.

This clonotype was counted many times. The DNA of the CDR3 is TGCGCCAGCAGCCAAGATCTGGCTAGGGCAGATACGCAGTATTTT. Its protein is CASSQDLARADTQYF. The chain is built from TRBV4-3 and TRBJ2-3; D unresolved. CDR1 and CDR2 from the germline V gene are LGHNA and YSLEER. The V and J ends lost 0 bases and 4 bases respectively, with 11 bases between them. The CDR3 length is 15 residues.

This clonotype ranks as large. This chain uses TRBV5-6 with TRBJ2-5, with 11 bases lining up with TRBD2. Germline trimming cut 3 bases from V and 4 bases from J; bases unmatched to any gene: 5. Germline CDR1 SGHDT, CDR2 YYEEEE. The CDR3 spans 15 residues. CDR3 region: CASSSLAGEVETQYF. CDR3 DNA: TGTGCCAGCAGCTCACTAGCGGGAGAGGTAGAGACCCAGTACTTC.